A selection of T cell receptor beta chains follows, all from one sample in a study of response to subunit inactivated influenza vaccine. TCRdb analysed the RT-PCR reads with MiXCR anew, one entry per CDR3 protein. This table has around 760,000 distinct CDR3 sequences, roughly 14% appearing once. This material consisted of PBMCs from blood, taken roughly 15 days before vaccination. All receptors come from a man over 45 who received an inactivated influenza vaccine. Each CDR3 is given without its conserved first and last residue. D genes are given only for firm matches.

TRBD1 12 TRBJ2-3 TRBV11-2 ASKGTGGADTQY
. 14 TRBJ2-5 TRBV5-6 ASSSKLTGLQETQY
TRBD2 17 TRBJ2-2 TRBV11-1 ASSLGHSRQGGYTGELF
. 9 TRBJ1-2 TRBV20-1 SDQGPGVYT
. 12 TRBJ2-1 TRBV11-2 ASSQWTAYNEQF
TRBD1 12 TRBJ1-2 TRBV5-1 ASSLLQGENGYT
. 13 TRBJ1-1 TRBV7-8 ASSLTGSRNTEAF
. 8 TRBJ1-1 TRBV29-1 SVHSTEAF
. 13 TRBJ2-3 TRBV10-3 AISQGSRSTDTQY
. 14 TRBJ2-3 TRBV9 ASSYPGTLSTDTQY
TRBD2 14 TRBJ2-1 TRBV9 ASSASPGLAGYEQF
. 13 TRBJ1-6 TRBV12-3/TRBV12-4 ASSDGQGRNSPLH
. 13 TRBJ2-7 TRBV7-9 ASSSPLGGTYEQY
. 13 TRBJ1-1 TRBV20-1 SAQGVRGVNTEAF
TRBD1 13 TRBJ2-7 TRBV6-1 ASSRNRDSPYEQY
. 13 TRBJ1-2 TRBV7-2 ASTPLGGRTYGYT
TRBD2 16 TRBJ2-3 TRBV11-2 ASITGLLAGARISTQY
. 10 TRBJ2-7 TRBV30 AWSKSSYEQY
. 11 TRBJ2-5 TRBV7-2 ASTVTTGETQY
TRBD2 16 TRBJ2-5 TRBV5-1 ASSRRLAGGMPQETQY
TRBD2 12 TRBJ2-7 TRBV20-1 SARDGGSSYEQY
TRBD1 12 TRBJ1-2 TRBV7-2 ASSPDRGYYGYT
TRBD1 12 TRBJ1-2 TRBV12-3/TRBV12-4 ASTTTGGNYGYT
TRBD1 15 TRBJ2-1 TRBV7-3 ASSLTPDRDNHNEQF
. 13 TRBJ1-1 TRBV5-6 ASSLQGRKGAEAF
. 14 TRBJ2-5 TRBV7-8 ASSSPGGGGAETQY
. 11 TRBJ2-1 TRBV12-3/TRBV12-4 ASSRSSYNEQF
TRBD1 13 TRBJ1-2 TRBV20-1 SASRRRQGAYGYT
. 11 TRBJ2-3 TRBV4-2 ASRQAPTGQQY
. 15 TRBJ2-7 TRBV4-1 ASSQDLHRILPYEQY
. 12 TRBJ2-1 TRBV2 ASAFGPTPNEQF
. 11 TRBJ2-2 TRBV29-1 SVGGLDTGELF
. 9 TRBJ1-1 TRBV28 ASSSLRTAF
. 10 TRBJ2-7 TRBV12-3/TRBV12-4 ASREQIYEQY
. 13 TRBJ2-2 TRBV11-3 ASSLELGVTGELF
. 11 TRBJ1-2 TRBV12-3/TRBV12-4 ASSLDPVYGYT
. 12 TRBJ2-3 TRBV6-5 ASSYVLGADTQY
TRBD2 13 TRBJ2-7 TRBV12-3/TRBV12-4 ASSPPRGGSYEQY
. 11 TRBJ1-1 TRBV12-3/TRBV12-4 ASSFKGNTEAF
TRBD2 14 TRBJ2-1 TRBV9 ASSVSIAGGRDEQF
. 11 TRBJ2-7 TRBV27 ASSFSEKDRQY
TRBD1 13 TRBJ1-2 TRBV20-1 SAPHRTGVLYGYT
. 13 TRBJ1-3 TRBV5-5 ASSAGVSSGNTIY
TRBD2 14 TRBJ2-3 TRBV6-1 ASSRGLAGVADTQY
. 12 TRBJ2-1 TRBV30 AWSSRALYNEQF
. 12 TRBJ1-2 TRBV29-1 SVEDPARHYGYT
. 13 TRBJ2-1 TRBV16 ASSQLAKTYNEQF
. 13 TRBJ2-1 TRBV6-2/TRBV6-3 ASVLGAGLINEQF
. 11 TRBJ2-3 TRBV18 ASATQSTDTQY
. 14 TRBJ2-5 TRBV28 ASSLIPGQGSVTQY
. 14 TRBJ2-3 TRBV20-1 SAREYRAVSTDTQY